What follows are 5 T cell receptor beta chains derived from one specimen sequenced in a study of T cells after yellow fever vaccination. TCRdb reprocessed the 5' RACE reads with MiXCR, giving one entry per CDR3 protein. The table records about 230,000 distinct CDR3 sequences, around 6.7% of them present only once. The sample here was CD4+ T cells sorted from PBMCs, taken on the day of the yellow fever booster vaccination. These receptors were collected from a man aged 30 to 39 who received the YFV17D yellow fever vaccine.

At least ten counts were recorded for this clonotype. The chain employs TRBV5-1 and TRBJ1-2; D ambiguous. CDR1 is SGHRS and CDR2 is YFSETQ in the germline V gene. The CDR3 totals 12 residues. Trimming pared 4 bases from V and 7 bases from J, leaving 11 bases between. The DNA for the CDR3 is TGCGCCAGCAGCCTGGGTGTTCTTGGCTACACCTTC. Its protein is CASSLGVLGYTF.

This clonotype was seen at least ten times. This chain joins TRBV6-5 and TRBJ2-7; TRBD2 agrees at 7 bases. The junction had 5 bases not matched to a gene; V was cut back by 2 bases and J by 1 base. The CDR3 loop spans 15 amino acids. The germline V gene has CDR1 MNHEY and CDR2 SVGAGI. As DNA, the CDR3 is TGTGCCAGCAGTTACCGCGGGAGTGCATCCTACGAGCAGTACTTC. Amino acids: CASSYRGSASYEQYF.

This clonotype occurred many times. The gene calls are TRBV5-1 and TRBJ2-5, with a tentative D call TRBD1 (5 bases). Germline V gene sequence: CDR1 SGHRS, CDR2 YFSETQ. V lost 4 bases and J 4 bases, leaving 14 bases between the germline ends. The CDR3 covers 14 residues. CDR3 bases: TGCGCCAGCAGCCCGGAAGGGGTCGGAGAGACCCAGTACTTC. This codes for CASSPEGVGETQYF.

V usage is TRBV5-1 and J usage is TRBJ2-1; a weak D match, TRBD2 (6 bases). The CDR3 runs 17 residues. The V gene's germline CDR1 is SGHRS and CDR2 YFSETQ. Deletions cut 2 bases from V and 2 bases from J, with 17 bases between. Here the CDR3 reads CASSLGEALLPYNEQFF. DNA for the CDR3: TGCGCCAGCAGCTTAGGGGAGGCCCTACTACCCTACAATGAGCAGTTCTTC. Drawing the rest from reference TRBV5-1 and TRBJ2-1, the complete variable domain is KAGVTQTPRYLIKTRGQQVTLSCSPISGHRSVSWYQQTPGQGLQFLFEYFSETQRNKGNFPGRFSGRQFSNSRSEMNVSTLELGDSALYLCASSLGEALLPYNEQFFGPGTRLTVL.

This clonotype has a count of ten or more. The chain recombines TRBV12-3 or TRBV12-4 with TRBJ2-2; no reliable D call. The CDR3 length is 14 residues. With 6 bases removed from V and 4 bases from J, the gap between germline ends came to 12 bases. CDR3 bases: TGTGCCAGCAGACGGGCCGGCCTCACCGGGGAGCTGTTTTTT. It translates to CASRRAGLTGELFF.